A selection of T cell receptor beta chains follows, all from one sample in a study of T cell clonotyping in hematopoietic cell transplantation. The table came from immunoSEQ multiplex PCR; TCRdb's copy has only in-frame clones and leaves some out. The sample gives thousands of clones, around 96% of which show up once; 0.45% is in the top ten. The specimen comprised PBMCs, sampled 30 days after allogeneic stem cell transplant. These receptors came from a male patient in his 40s who had an allogeneic stem cell transplant from a related donor, so the T cells may come from the graft donor. Some clones in this sample may be carry-over from other donors' samples. Both conserved end residues are part of each CDR3. The order of the fields is D gene, V gene, J gene, clone size, CDR3 DNA, CDR3 protein. A D gene is named only where the DNA matches it firmly. The size field is filled for only some rows; it gives once, few, many or a size class.

NA	TRBV4-3	TRBJ2-4	NA	TGCGCCAGCAGCCAAGATCACAGAGGGGGTGAAAACATTCAGTACTTC	CASSQDHRGGENIQYF
NA	TRBV5-6	TRBJ2-3	NA	TGTGCCAGCAGCTTGTCATTAGGCAGGGGTGAAGATACGCAGTATTTT	CASSLSLGRGEDTQYF
NA	TRBV5-4	TRBJ2-2	NA	TGTGCCAGCAGCTTGGCCAGGGGCACCGGGGAGCTGTTTTTT	CASSLARGTGELFF
NA	TRBV7-2	TRBJ2-5	NA	TGTGCCAGCAGCTTAGTGCATGGGGAAGAGACCCAGTACTTC	CASSLVHGEETQYF
NA	TRBV9	TRBJ1-1	NA	TGTGCCAGCAGCGTAACTGCGGGACTCTCGAACACTGAAGCTTTCTTT	CASSVTAGLSNTEAFF
NA	TRBV25-1	TRBJ1-2	once	TGTGCCAGCTTCCTAGTCGGGGATGGCTACACCTTC	CASFLVGDGYTF
NA	TRBV4-3	TRBJ2-3	once	TGCGCCAGCAGCCAAGACCCCCTGCGCACAGATACGCAGTATTTT	CASSQDPLRTDTQYF
TRBD1	TRBV20-1	TRBJ1-2	NA	TGCAGTGCTAGACAGGGGGGTGGCTACACCTTC	CSARQGGGYTF
NA	TRBV29-1	TRBJ1-1	NA	TGCAGCGTTGAGGGTCGGATGAACACTGAAGCTTTCTTT	CSVEGRMNTEAFF
TRBD1	TRBV2	TRBJ1-1	NA	TGTGCCAGCAGTAAACAGGGGAGCACTGAAGCTTTCTTT	CASSKQGSTEAFF
NA	TRBV2	TRBJ1-6	NA	TGTGCCAGCAGTGATGTTCAGGATTCACCCCTCCACTTT	CASSDVQDSPLHF
NA	TRBV11-2	TRBJ1-2	few	TGTGCCAGCAGCTTCAACTATGGCTACACCTTC	CASSFNYGYTF
NA	TRBV11-1	TRBJ1-1	NA	TGTGCCAGCAGCTTAGCAGGAGCTCAAATGAACACTGAAGCTTTCTTT	CASSLAGAQMNTEAFF
NA	TRBV30	TRBJ1-6	NA	TGTGCCTGGACAGGGGCTTTAGGTTCACCCCTCCACTTT	CAWTGALGSPLHF
NA	TRBV5-1	TRBJ2-6	NA	TGCGCCAGCTCCAAAAGGGTACATGGGGCCAACGTCCTGACTTTC	CASSKRVHGANVLTF
NA	TRBV10-3	TRBJ1-1	NA	TGTGCCATCAGTGACCCCAGAGGGGACACTGAAGCTTTCTTT	CAISDPRGDTEAFF
NA	TRBV6-8	TRBJ1-2	NA	TGTGCCAGCAGGAGGAGGCTCCCCTATGGCTACACCTTC	CASRRRLPYGYTF
TRBD1	TRBV30	TRBJ2-1	once	TGTGCCTGGAGTGAGACAGGGGTCAATGAGCAGTTCTTC	CAWSETGVNEQFF
TRBD1	TRBV5-4	TRBJ2-7	NA	TGTGCCAGCAGCCTAGGACAGGGGAACTACGAGCAGTACTTC	CASSLGQGNYEQYF
TRBD1	TRBV7-6	TRBJ1-4	NA	TGTGCCAGCAGCTTAGTCGGGGACAGCAAGTATGAAAAACTGTTTTTT	CASSLVGDSKYEKLFF
NA	TRBV7-6	TRBJ2-7	NA	TGTGCCAGCAGCCAACGTAGGGGGCAGGGGGGGTACGAGCAGTACTTC	CASSQRRGQGGYEQYF
NA	TRBV5-6	TRBJ1-1	NA	TGTGCCAGCAGCTTGGGTCCCAGAGTGGACACTGAAGCTTTCTTT	CASSLGPRVDTEAFF
NA	TRBV7-2	TRBJ2-5	NA	TGTGCCAGCAGCTTAGGACAGATCCTCAAAGAGACCCAGTACTTC	CASSLGQILKETQYF
NA	TRBV5-1	TRBJ1-1	NA	TGCGCCAGCAGCTTGCAGGCCGTGAACACTGAAGCTTTCTTT	CASSLQAVNTEAFF
NA	TRBV4-1	TRBJ2-1	NA	TGCGCCAGCAGCCAAGGTACCCCCTCCAATGAGCAGTTCTTC	CASSQGTPSNEQFF
NA	TRBV7-2	TRBJ1-5	NA	TGTGCCAGCAGCGCCACAGGGTATCAGCCCCAGCATTTT	CASSATGYQPQHF
NA	TRBV11-1	TRBJ2-7	once	TGTGCCAGCAGCTTTCAGGGATACTCCTACGAGCAGTACTTC	CASSFQGYSYEQYF
NA	TRBV4-1	TRBJ1-5	NA	TGCGCCAGCAGCCAAGGCCCGGGACATAGCAATCAGCCCCAGCATTTT	CASSQGPGHSNQPQHF
TRBD1	TRBV28	TRBJ1-2	NA	TGTGCCAGCATACCGCAAGCCGCAGGGGGCGAAAACTATGGCTACACCTTC	CASIPQAAGGENYGYTF
TRBD1	TRBV4-2	TRBJ2-3	few	TGTGCCAGCAGCCAGGAGACAGGGGAGTCAGATACGCAGTATTTT	CASSQETGESDTQYF
TRBD1	TRBV5-6	TRBJ1-3	NA	TGTGCCAGCAGCTTGAACAGGGGGCGAGCTCATAACGGGAACACCATATATTTT	CASSLNRGRAHNGNTIYF
TRBD2	TRBV4-2	TRBJ2-5	NA	TGTGCCAGCAGCGCTCGGACTAGCGGGGGCGTAGGGGAGACCCAGTACTTC	CASSARTSGGVGETQYF
NA	TRBV30	TRBJ2-3	NA	TGTGCCTGGAGTGGGGGCCGAGGACCCACAGATACGCAGTATTTT	CAWSGGRGPTDTQYF
NA	TRBV27	TRBJ2-7	NA	TGTGCCAGCAGTCCGCGGGGGCGGCCTTCCTACGAGCAGTACTTC	CASSPRGRPSYEQYF
NA	TRBV5-6	TRBJ2-7	NA	TGTGCCAGCAGCGGCGGACAAATCCTAGGTGGGTACGAGCAGTACTTC	CASSGGQILGGYEQYF
NA	TRBV11-2	TRBJ1-1	NA	TGTGCCAGCAGCGCCGGCCAAAACACTGAAGCTTTCTTT	CASSAGQNTEAFF
TRBD2	TRBV10-3	TRBJ2-7	NA	TGTGCCATCAGTGAGACTAGCGGGGGGAACTACGAGCAGTACTTC	CAISETSGGNYEQYF
NA	TRBV2	TRBJ2-7	NA	TGTGCCAGAAGGAGTTTAGATGACTCCTACGAGCAGTACTTC	CARRSLDDSYEQYF
NA	TRBV18	TRBJ1-6	NA	TGTGCCAGCTCACCAGGGGCTTATAATTCACCCCTCCACTTT	CASSPGAYNSPLHF
NA	TRBV28	TRBJ2-7	NA	TGTGCCAGCAGTCGGGACGGTGGATACGAGCAGTACTTC	CASSRDGGYEQYF
NA	TRBV19	TRBJ1-2	NA	TGTGCCAGTAGTATTCAGTCGAGGACCTATGGCTACACCTTC	CASSIQSRTYGYTF
NA	TRBV5-1	TRBJ1-1	once	TGCGCCAGCAGTTATTTTGACACTGTAAGTGAAGCTTTCTTT	CASSYFDTVSEAFF
NA	TRBV6-1	TRBJ2-1	NA	TGTGCCAGCAGTTCCAGGGGGGCAGGGGTCGAGCAGTTCTTC	CASSSRGAGVEQFF
NA	TRBV28	TRBJ1-5	NA	TGTGCCAGCAGTTTGTACAGGATCTTGGCGCCCCAGCATTTT	CASSLYRILAPQHF